The next 2 T cell receptor beta chains were all read from a single sample in a study of blood T cell repertoires in COVID-19 (dated by TCRdb to the early 2020s). Libraries came from the immunoSEQ multiplex PCR assay. TCRdb limited this immuneACCESS table to in-frame rearrangements with V and J called. A share of clones is missing; checked studies link under half to unresolved V genes, and the rest is unexplained. In all, the sample holds over 450,000 clones, and 80% to 90% of those were seen once. Clones ranked in the top ten supply over 0.7% of the sample. The sequenced sample consisted of peripheral blood. The receptors were sampled from a man in his late teens or twenties with COVID-19, enrolled during active disease.

About this clone: Other DNA sequences of this sample code for an identical CDR3. V is TRBV2 and J is TRBJ2-3; TRBD2 aligns across 11 bases. The CDR3 contains 15 residues. V was clipped by 6 bases and J by 0 bases; unmatched bases: 2. Germline-derived CDR1 and CDR2 are SNHLY and FYNNEI. The CDR3 coding sequence is TGTGCCAGCAGCGTAGCGGGAGGGAGCACAGATACGCAGTATTTT. As protein: CASSVAGGSTDTQYF.

J is TRBJ2-1 and V is TRBV29-1, with D perhaps matching TRBD2 (6 bases). Germline CDR1 is SQVTM and CDR2 is ANQGSEA. The V and J ends lost 7 bases and 7 bases respectively, with 23 bases between them. The CDR3 is made up of 15 amino acids. CDR3 bases: TGCAGCGCACGAAACTTGGGGGGAGGAAGGAATGAGCAGTTCTTC. Protein: CSARNLGGGRNEQFF.